This TCR beta chain was sequenced for a study of CD8+ T cells in alopecia areata. Study-wide context: Tofacitinib exposure lasted 6 to 18 months, followed by 6 months off drug. Overall study results and limits: Scalp clonality and expanded CD8+ clones among the top 100 showed significant decreases with tofacitinib. A large proportion of expanded lesional clones were detected persisting in scalp and blood during tofacitinib.

Extracted RNA was reverse transcribed into cDNA, the sequencing template. Sequencing used immunoSEQ multiplex PCR; TCRdb keeps in-frame clones, though not all of them. Of about 200,000 clones in the sample, 45% to 65% were seen once. Treatment indicated: oral pan-JAK inhibitor, 5-10 mg twice daily. Patients with alopecia areata provided lesional scalp punch biopsies as well as peripheral blood. CDR1 and CDR2 (germline): LNHDA, SQIVND (reference sequence). The CDR3 spans 15 residues. The J segment lost 10 bases and the V segment lost 1 base, leaving 10 bases of the junction unmatched. About this clone itself: The antigen is unknown.

This chain uses TRBV19 with TRBJ2-1; 7 bases align to TRBD1. Here the sequenced sample was CD4+ T cells sorted from blood, taken at week 4, from a patient treated with tofacitinib. This receptor was identified in a human donor with alopecia areata. CDR3 in amino acids: CASSIVRASQGEQFF. The CDR3 nucleotides read TGTGCCAGTAGTATAGTCAGGGCCTCACAGGGGGAGCAGTTCTTC.